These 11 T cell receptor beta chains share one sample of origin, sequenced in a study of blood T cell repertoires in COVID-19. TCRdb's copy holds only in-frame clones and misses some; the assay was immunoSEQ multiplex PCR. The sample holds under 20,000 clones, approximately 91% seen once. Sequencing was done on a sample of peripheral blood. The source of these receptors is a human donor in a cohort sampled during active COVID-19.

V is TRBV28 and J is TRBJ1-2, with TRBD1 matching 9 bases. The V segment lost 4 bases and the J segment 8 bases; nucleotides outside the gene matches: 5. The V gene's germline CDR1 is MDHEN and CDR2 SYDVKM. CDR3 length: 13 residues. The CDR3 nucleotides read TGTGCCAGCAGTTCACAGGGGGCCTGGGGCTACACCTTC. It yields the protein CASSSQGAWGYTF.

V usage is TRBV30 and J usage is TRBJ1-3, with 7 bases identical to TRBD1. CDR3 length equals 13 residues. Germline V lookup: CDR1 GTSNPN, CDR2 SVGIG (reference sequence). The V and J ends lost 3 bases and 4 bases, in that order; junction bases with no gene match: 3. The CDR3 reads CAWSPGQGNTIYF. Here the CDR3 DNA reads TGTGCCTGGAGCCCGGGACAGGGAAACACCATATATTTT. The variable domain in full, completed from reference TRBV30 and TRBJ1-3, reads SQTIHQWPATLVQPVGSPLSLECTVEGTSNPNLYWYRQAAGRGLQLLFYSVGIGQISSEVPQNLSASRPQDRQFILSSKKLLLSDSGFYLCAWSPGQGNTIYFGEGSWLTVV.

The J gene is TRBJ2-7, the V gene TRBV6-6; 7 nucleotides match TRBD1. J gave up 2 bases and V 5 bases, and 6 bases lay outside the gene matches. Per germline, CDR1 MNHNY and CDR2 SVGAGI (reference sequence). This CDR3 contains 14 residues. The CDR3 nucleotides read TGTGCCAGCAGTCTTACAGGGGTCCCCTACGAGCAGTACTTC. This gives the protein CASSLTGVPYEQYF.

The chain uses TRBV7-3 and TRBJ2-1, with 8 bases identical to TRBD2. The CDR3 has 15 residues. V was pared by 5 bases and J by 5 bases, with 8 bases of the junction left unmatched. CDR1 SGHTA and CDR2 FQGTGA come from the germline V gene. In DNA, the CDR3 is TGTGCCAGCAGCGGGGGAGCGGGAGTTAACAATGAGCAGTTCTTC. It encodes CASSGGAGVNNEQFF.

This CDR3 is CASSSSLGQSQPQHF. CDR3 bases: TGTGCCAGCAGTTCTAGCCTCGGACAGAGTCAGCCCCAGCATTTT. The J gene is TRBJ1-5, the V gene TRBV7-2; the D gene is possibly TRBD1 (6 bases). V dropped 6 bases and J dropped 6 bases, with 18 bases sitting between them. This CDR3 contains 15 residues. Germline lookup yields CDR1 SGHTA and CDR2 FQGNSA.

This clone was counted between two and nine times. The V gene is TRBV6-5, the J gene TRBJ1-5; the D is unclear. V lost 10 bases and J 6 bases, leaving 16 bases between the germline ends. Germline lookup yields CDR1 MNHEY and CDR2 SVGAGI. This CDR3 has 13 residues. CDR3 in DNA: TGTGCCACCTCGAGGTCCTCGGGTCAGCCCCAGCATTTT. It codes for CATSRSSGQPQHF.

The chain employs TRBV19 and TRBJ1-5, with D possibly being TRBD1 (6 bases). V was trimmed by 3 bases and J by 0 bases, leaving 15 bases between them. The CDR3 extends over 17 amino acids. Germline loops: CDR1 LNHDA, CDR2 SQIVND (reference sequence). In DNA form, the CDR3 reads TGTGCCAGTAGTATTATCTCAGGGGTAGGTAGCAATCAGCCCCAGCATTTT. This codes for CASSIISGVGSNQPQHF.

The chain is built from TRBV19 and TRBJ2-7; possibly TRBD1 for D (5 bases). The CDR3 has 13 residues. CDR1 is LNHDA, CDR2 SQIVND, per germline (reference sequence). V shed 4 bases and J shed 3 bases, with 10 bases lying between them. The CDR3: CASSNSQGYEQYF. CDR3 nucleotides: TGTGCCAGTAGTAATTCGCAGGGCTACGAGCAGTACTTC.

In DNA, the CDR3 is TGTGCCAGCAGCTTAGGACAGAGCACTGAAGCTTTCTTT. Translated, it gives CASSLGQSTEAFF. This chain uses TRBV7-6 with TRBJ1-1; possible D gene TRBD1, 5 bases. Germline V gene lookup returns CDR1 SGHVS and CDR2 FNYEAQ. The V gene lost 1 base and the J gene lost 4 bases, with 7 bases spanning the gap. The CDR3 is 13 residues long. Using reference TRBV7-6 and TRBJ1-1 for the parts outside the CDR3, the full variable domain is GAGVSQSPRYKVTKRGQDVALRCDPISGHVSLYWYRQALGQGPEFLTYFNYEAQQDKSGLPNDRFSAERPEGSISTLTIQRTEQRDSAMYRCASSLGQSTEAFFGQGTRLTVV.

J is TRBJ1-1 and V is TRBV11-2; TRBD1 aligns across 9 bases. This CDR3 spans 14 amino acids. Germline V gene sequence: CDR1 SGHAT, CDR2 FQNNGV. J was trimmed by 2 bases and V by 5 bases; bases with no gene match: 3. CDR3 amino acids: CASSGGQGNTEAFF. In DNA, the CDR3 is TGTGCCAGCAGCGGGGGACAGGGAAACACTGAAGCTTTCTTT.

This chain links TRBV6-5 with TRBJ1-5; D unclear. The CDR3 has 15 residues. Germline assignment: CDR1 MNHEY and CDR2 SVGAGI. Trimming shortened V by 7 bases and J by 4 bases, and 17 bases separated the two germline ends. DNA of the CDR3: TGTGCCAGCACGCTTTCCCACGGTCTTAATCAGCCCCAGCATTTT. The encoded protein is CASTLSHGLNQPQHF.